Listed below are T cell receptor beta chains from one sample, sequenced in a study of T cell changes during pregnancy in multiple sclerosis. TCRdb's copy holds only in-frame clones and misses some; the assay was immunoSEQ multiplex PCR. Of around 100,000 clones in the sample, about 91% were seen once. Sample: peripheral blood, taken after pregnancy. The receptors were sampled from a female donor with multiple sclerosis, enrolled in a pregnancy study. CDR3s include the opening cysteine and the closing phenylalanine or tryptophan. The D gene is left open where the match is weak. Size is omitted from some rows. Given values are once, few, many or a class for expanded clones.

.	TRBJ2-7	TRBV6-5	.	CASSATGTYEQYF	TGTGCCAGCAGTGCCACCGGGACCTACGAGCAGTACTTC
.	TRBJ2-2	TRBV7-3	.	CASSPPGGGGNTGELFF	TGTGCCAGCAGCCCTCCAGGAGGGGGCGGGAACACCGGGGAGCTGTTTTTT
TRBD1	TRBJ2-7	TRBV19	once	CATGTGGYEQYF	TGTGCCACAGGGACAGGGGGCTACGAGCAGTACTTC
.	TRBJ2-2	TRBV30	.	CAWIGKGQHLTGELFF	TGTGCCTGGATAGGGAAAGGACAGCATCTAACCGGGGAGCTGTTTTTT
TRBD2	TRBJ2-2	TRBV5-1	.	CASSFLAGAPGELFF	TGCGCCAGCAGCTTTCTAGCGGGAGCCCCCGGGGAGCTGTTTTTT
.	TRBJ1-5	TRBV28	once	CASRDNRIPYSNQPQHF	TGTGCCAGCAGGGATAACAGGATACCATATAGCAATCAGCCCCAGCATTTT
.	TRBJ2-7	TRBV29-1	.	CSALADSSYEQYF	TGCAGCGCCCTAGCGGACAGCTCCTACGAGCAGTACTTC
TRBD1	TRBJ2-7	TRBV5-1	.	CASSSRTGAYEQYF	TGCGCCAGCAGCTCCCGGACAGGCGCCTACGAGCAGTACTTC
TRBD2	TRBJ2-1	TRBV9	.	CASSGLGTRWFF	TGTGCCAGCAGCGGACTCGGGACTAGGTGGTTCTTC
TRBD2	TRBJ2-7	TRBV10-1	.	CASSEASGSYEQYF	TGCGCCAGCAGTGAAGCTAGCGGGAGCTACGAGCAGTACTTC
.	TRBJ2-7	TRBV15	.	CATSRGGRGGLEQYF	TGTGCCACCAGCAGAGGAGGACGGGGAGGTCTCGAGCAGTACTTC
TRBD2	TRBJ2-7	TRBV7-2	.	CASSGGTSVSYEQYF	TGTGCCAGCAGCGGCGGGACTAGCGTTTCCTACGAGCAGTACTTC
.	TRBJ1-1	TRBV19	few	CASSPRNTEAFF	TGTGCCAGTAGCCCCCGGAACACTGAAGCTTTCTTT